These T cell receptor beta chains were read from a single sample in a study of Ad26.COV2.S vaccination and SARS-CoV-2 variants. The repertoire was sequenced with immunoSEQ multiplex PCR; TCRdb's copy has only in-frame clones and lacks some. This sample yields 380,000 or so clones, of which under 90% are seen a single time; approximately 7.8% belongs to the top ten. The source was peripheral blood, collected in a trial of Ad26.COV2.S vaccine versus placebo. Receptor source: a person aged 18-60 years who received the Ad26.COV2.S COVID-19 vaccine or a placebo. The CDR3 runs from the conserved cysteine through the conserved F or W. D genes are given only for firm matches. Clone size, where shown, is once, few, many, or a class for clones that have expanded.

j_call cdr3_length clone_size d_call v_call cdr3_nt cdr3_aa
TRBJ1-5 15 NA NA TRBV7-6 TGTGCCCTAACTGGGGGACAAAGGATTGGACAGCCCCAGCATTTT CALTGGQRIGQPQHF
TRBJ1-1 14 NA TRBD1 TRBV5-1 TGCGCCAGCAGCAAGCAGGGGGCTAGCACTGAAGCTTTCTTT CASSKQGASTEAFF
TRBJ1-3 14 few TRBD1 TRBV6-5 TGTGCCAGCCGAGGGGGCTACTCTGGAAACACCATATATTTT CASRGGYSGNTIYF
TRBJ2-6 17 NA NA TRBV7-6 TGTGCCAGCAGCCCGACCTGGCCGCGTTCTGGGGCCAACGTCCTGACTTTC CASSPTWPRSGANVLTF
TRBJ2-6 13 NA NA TRBV24-1 TGTGCCACCGGGGAGTCTGGGGCCAACGTCCTGACTTTC CATGESGANVLTF
TRBJ1-6 16 NA NA TRBV7-9 TGTGCCAGCAGGGACAGTGTTTTTTCCTATAATTCACCCCTCCACTTT CASRDSVFSYNSPLHF
TRBJ2-7 13 once NA TRBV6-2/TRBV6-3 TGTGCCAGCAGTTATACCGGGCCTTACGAGCAGTACTTC CASSYTGPYEQYF
TRBJ2-3 12 NA NA TRBV6-5 TGTGCCACCGGTTGGCGGGAAGATACGCAGTATTTT CATGWREDTQYF
TRBJ2-2 14 NA TRBD1 TRBV6-6 TGTGCCAGCGGCAGGACAGGACTTCCCGGGGAGCTGTTTTTT CASGRTGLPGELFF
TRBJ2-3 16 NA TRBD2 TRBV5-4 TGTGCCAGCAGCGCTAGACTAGCGGGAGTTGTAGATACGCAGTATTTT CASSARLAGVVDTQYF
TRBJ2-3 16 NA TRBD2 TRBV11-2 TGTGCCAGCAGTCCAAGACTAGCGGGGAGCACAGATACGCAGTATTTT CASSPRLAGSTDTQYF
TRBJ2-7 15 NA NA TRBV4-2 TGTGCCAGCAGCCAAGATGTGGCTCCAGTTTACGAGCAGTACTTC CASSQDVAPVYEQYF
TRBJ2-1 13 NA TRBD2 TRBV11-2 TGTGCCAGCAGCATTGGACTAGGCAATGAGCAGTTCTTC CASSIGLGNEQFF
TRBJ2-2 16 once NA TRBV5-1 TGCGCCAGCAGCTCATCGGTTAACGCGAACACCGGGGAGCTGTTTTTT CASSSSVNANTGELFF
TRBJ1-5 15 NA NA TRBV6-5 TGTGCCAGCAGTCTGATCCTATATAGCAATCAGCCCCAGCATTTT CASSLILYSNQPQHF
TRBJ1-1 13 NA NA TRBV25-1 TGTGCCAGCAGTGTCTCTAGGAACACTGAAGCTTTCTTT CASSVSRNTEAFF
TRBJ1-1 17 NA TRBD1 TRBV27 TGTGCCAGCAGTTTTTCCGGGACAGACTTTATGAACACTGAAGCTTTCTTT CASSFSGTDFMNTEAFF
TRBJ2-1 15 NA TRBD1 TRBV7-3 TGTGCCAGCAGCTTAATGCCGACAGGGGACAATGAGCAGTTCTTC CASSLMPTGDNEQFF
TRBJ2-6 18 NA NA TRBV7-9 TGTGCCAGCAGCCGACCGACAGGGAGGGAAACTGGGGCCAACGTCCTGACTTTC CASSRPTGRETGANVLTF
TRBJ2-7 14 NA NA TRBV6-5 TGTGCCAGCAAGCTAGCGCTAAGCTCCTACGAGCAGTACTTC CASKLALSSYEQYF
TRBJ1-1 16 NA NA TRBV19 TGTGCCAGTAGTATTTATACAGGAATAATGAACACTGAAGCTTTCTTT CASSIYTGIMNTEAFF
TRBJ2-1 15 NA TRBD2 TRBV2 TGTGCCAGCAGTCGATGGGGGGGGTCGGGCTATGAGCAGTTCTTC CASSRWGGSGYEQFF
TRBJ2-1 12 NA NA TRBV7-7 TGTGCCAGCAGCTTAGATGGGAATGAGCAGTTCTTC CASSLDGNEQFF
TRBJ2-7 13 NA NA TRBV19 TGTGCCAGTAGCCCCTTTGGGGGGTACGAGCAGTACTTC CASSPFGGYEQYF
TRBJ1-1 13 once NA TRBV5-6 TGTGCCAGCGGCGATTACGTGGACACTGAAGCTTTCTTT CASGDYVDTEAFF
TRBJ2-1 15 few TRBD2 TRBV12-5 TGTGCTAGTGGCCCGGGACTAGCGGCCAACAATGAGCAGTTCTTC CASGPGLAANNEQFF
TRBJ2-7 14 NA TRBD2 TRBV27 TGTGCCAGCAGTGCCATAGCGGGGGGGATCGAGCAGTACTTC CASSAIAGGIEQYF
TRBJ1-1 13 NA TRBD1 TRBV6-6 TGTGCCAGCAAAACAGGGGAGAACACTGAAGCTTTCTTT CASKTGENTEAFF
TRBJ1-6 13 NA NA TRBV11-1 TGTGCCAGCAGCTTGACAGCGAATTCACCCCTCCACTTT CASSLTANSPLHF
TRBJ2-4 16 NA TRBD1 TRBV18 TGTGCCAGCTCACCTCTTCGGGCAGGGGGCTCGAACATTCAGTACTTC CASSPLRAGGSNIQYF
TRBJ2-1 11 NA NA TRBV12-3/TRBV12-4 TGTGCCAGCAGCGAATACAATGAGCAGTTCTTC CASSEYNEQFF
TRBJ2-5 15 NA TRBD2 TRBV3-1/TRBV3-2 TGTGCCAGCAGCCAAGTAGCGGGAGGGCCAGAGACCCAGTACTTC CASSQVAGGPETQYF
TRBJ1-1 11 few NA TRBV20-1 TGCAGTGCAGGGGGGAACACTGAAGCTTTCTTT CSAGGNTEAFF
TRBJ1-1 12 NA NA TRBV25-1 TGTGCCAGCAGTGAACAAAACACTGAAGCTTTCTTT CASSEQNTEAFF
TRBJ2-7 16 NA TRBD1 TRBV11-3 TGTGCCAGCAGCTTAGATAGAAGACAGGGGGCCTACGAGCAGTACTTC CASSLDRRQGAYEQYF
TRBJ2-7 18 NA TRBD2 TRBV27 TGTGCCAGCAGTCCGTGGGGTAGCGGGAGGGCGGTCTACAACGAGCAGTACTTC CASSPWGSGRAVYNEQYF
TRBJ1-5 15 NA NA TRBV6-5 TGTGCCAGCAGCCGCGGGGCCACGGCTCGGCAGCCCCAGCATTTT CASSRGATARQPQHF
TRBJ2-4 14 NA NA TRBV29-1 TGCAGCGTTAGATACGGATCCGCCGCCAACATTCAGTACTTC CSVRYGSAANIQYF
TRBJ1-1 12 NA NA TRBV3-1/TRBV3-2 TGTGCCAGCAGCCAATCCGTAGGGAAAGCTTTCTTT CASSQSVGKAFF
TRBJ2-5 16 NA TRBD1 TRBV7-9 TGTGCCAGCAGCAAAAGTACAGGGGGTTTGGGGGAGACCCAGTACTTC CASSKSTGGLGETQYF
TRBJ1-1 13 NA NA TRBV15 TGTGCCACCAGCAGAGATGGACCGGGGGAAGCTTTCTTT CATSRDGPGEAFF
TRBJ2-5 20 NA TRBD2 TRBV12-5 TGTGCTAGTGGTTTGGTACAAGACGGACTAGCGGGAGTTAGTCAAGAGACCCAGTACTTC CASGLVQDGLAGVSQETQYF
TRBJ2-5 15 NA NA TRBV7-2 TGTGCCAGCAGCCAAATAAGGATCATAAAAGAGACCCAGTACTTC CASSQIRIIKETQYF
TRBJ1-2 13 NA NA TRBV29-1 TGCAGCGCTACCCCGGGAGCCCGCTATGGCTACACCTTC CSATPGARYGYTF
TRBJ1-6 15 few NA TRBV7-3 TGTGCCAGCAGCTCCCAGGGACGGAATAATTCACCCCTCCACTTT CASSSQGRNNSPLHF
TRBJ1-1 14 NA NA TRBV23-1 TGCGCCAGCAGTCGAATGAAGGGGAACACTGAAGCTTTCTTT CASSRMKGNTEAFF
TRBJ1-6 15 NA TRBD1 TRBV6-5 TGTGCCAGCAGCCGCGGGACAGGGTTCAATTCACCCCTCCACTTT CASSRGTGFNSPLHF
TRBJ1-1 17 NA TRBD1 TRBV18 TGTGCCAGCTCACCACGAGGTATAGGACAGGGTAGGACTGAAGCTTTCTTT CASSPRGIGQGRTEAFF
TRBJ2-1 10 NA NA TRBV20-1 TGCAGTGCTAAGGGCAATGAGCAGTTCTTC CSAKGNEQFF
TRBJ2-3 14 NA NA TRBV5-4 TGTGCCAGCAGCGTCGGGACACCAGGGGATACGCAGTATTTT CASSVGTPGDTQYF
TRBJ2-7 15 NA TRBD1 TRBV6-2/TRBV6-3 TGTGCCAGCAGTTCCTTCAGGGGGAGAGTCGTCGAGCAGTACTTC CASSSFRGRVVEQYF
TRBJ2-1 17 NA TRBD2 TRBV5-1 TGCGCCAGCAGCTTAGCCCCTGGGGTAGCGGGAGAGGTTGAGCAGTTCTTC CASSLAPGVAGEVEQFF
TRBJ1-5 14 NA NA TRBV19 TGTGCCAGTAGTATAGGAGGGAGCAATCAGCCCCAGCATTTT CASSIGGSNQPQHF
TRBJ1-1 13 NA NA TRBV15 TGTGCCACCAGCAAGCCCTGGGCAAGTGAAGCTTTCTTT CATSKPWASEAFF
TRBJ2-2 12 NA NA TRBV15 TGTGCCACCAGCAGGGTGGACGGGGAGCTGTTTTTT CATSRVDGELFF
TRBJ2-7 14 once NA TRBV7-3 TGTGCCAGCAGCTACGTAGGGCCCGGGGGCGAGCAGTACTTC CASSYVGPGGEQYF
TRBJ2-7 17 few NA TRBV10-3 TGTGCCATCAGTGAGTCAATTGGGCCCGGGAACTCCTACGAGCAGTACTTC CAISESIGPGNSYEQYF